These T cell receptor beta chains were read from a single sample in a study of blood T cell repertoires in COVID-19. The data were produced by immunoSEQ multiplex PCR, yet TCRdb's version contains in-frame clones alone and is incomplete. The sample includes roughly 120,000 clones, about 86% of them seen just once. The specimen sequenced was peripheral blood. The receptors come from a woman aged 45-60 years with active or convalescent COVID-19. Each CDR3 is given with its conserved first and last residue. The D gene is left open where the match is weak. Expanded clones get a size class; other rows say once, few or many, or leave the size out.

J,V,size,D,CDR3,DNA
TRBJ2-3,TRBV28,.,.,CASRSFEASDTDTQYF,TGTGCCAGCAGATCCTTCGAGGCTAGCGACACAGATACGCAGTATTTT
TRBJ1-4,TRBV19,.,.,CASNGLTGGNEKLFF,TGTGCCAGTAATGGTTTGACAGGCGGAAATGAAAAACTGTTTTTT
TRBJ2-7,TRBV6-5,.,.,CASSFSWGDQQYF,TGTGCCAGCAGTTTTTCCTGGGGGGACCAGCAGTACTTC
TRBJ2-3,TRBV7-7,.,TRBD1,CASSSGQGSVDTQYF,TGTGCTAGCAGCTCCGGACAGGGTTCGGTAGATACGCAGTATTTT
TRBJ1-2,TRBV5-4,.,TRBD1,CASSLQGGGDGGYTF,TGTGCCAGCAGCTTGCAGGGGGGAGGAGACGGTGGCTACACCTTC
TRBJ2-3,TRBV9,.,TRBD2,CASSVGWGSGTNTDTQYF,TGTGCCAGCAGCGTAGGTTGGGGTAGCGGGACCAACACAGATACGCAGTATTTT
TRBJ1-1,TRBV5-4,.,TRBD1,CASSRQGANSEAFF,TGTGCCAGCAGTCGACAGGGGGCAAATTCTGAAGCTTTCTTT
TRBJ2-1,TRBV2,.,.,CASSIGGSDEQFF,TGTGCCAGCAGCATCGGGGGTTCGGATGAGCAGTTCTTC
TRBJ1-5,TRBV9,.,.,CASSVGQINQPQHF,TGTGCCAGCAGCGTAGGACAGATTAATCAGCCCCAGCATTTT
TRBJ1-1,TRBV2,.,TRBD1,CASRRDRGLEAFF,TGTGCCAGCAGGAGGGACAGGGGCTTAGAAGCTTTCTTT
TRBJ2-7,TRBV4-3,once,.,CASSQDLRYEQYF,TGCGCCAGCAGCCAAGATCTTAGATACGAGCAGTACTTC
TRBJ2-7,TRBV4-2,.,.,CASSQASDSYEQYF,TGTGCCAGCAGCCAGGCCTCCGACTCCTACGAGCAGTACTTC
TRBJ1-5,TRBV28,few,TRBD1,CASGVLTGWKSNQPQHF,TGTGCCAGCGGGGTATTGACAGGGTGGAAAAGCAATCAGCCCCAGCATTTT
TRBJ2-1,TRBV18,.,.,CASSPVSGGSEQFF,TGTGCCAGCTCACCAGTGTCAGGAGGATCTGAGCAGTTCTTC
TRBJ2-7,TRBV10-3,.,TRBD1,CAIRSGTGTYEQYF,TGTGCCATCAGATCCGGGACAGGGACCTACGAGCAGTACTTC
TRBJ1-1,TRBV29-1,.,.,CSVGEGDRYTEAFF,TGCAGCGTTGGGGAAGGGGATCGTTACACTGAAGCTTTCTTT
TRBJ2-1,TRBV7-7,.,TRBD2,CASSPRTSGGTNEQFF,TGTGCTAGCAGCCCCAGGACTAGCGGGGGAACAAATGAGCAGTTCTTC
TRBJ1-1,TRBV4-2,.,TRBD1,CASSQEQGGDTEAFF,TGTGCCAGCAGCCAAGAACAGGGGGGGGACACTGAAGCTTTCTTT
TRBJ2-3,TRBV5-1,.,TRBD1,CASSPGQGRTDTQYF,TGCGCCAGCAGTCCTGGACAGGGTCGCACAGATACGCAGTATTTT
TRBJ2-3,TRBV19,.,.,CASSIAGSTDTQYF,TGTGCCAGTAGTATTGCGGGCAGCACAGATACGCAGTATTTT
TRBJ2-5,TRBV18,.,.,CASSPSKGDQETQYF,TGTGCCAGCTCACCATCTAAGGGGGATCAAGAGACCCAGTACTTC
TRBJ1-5,TRBV28,.,.,CASRGGGLPYQPQHF,TGTGCCAGCAGAGGAGGGGGACTACCTTATCAGCCCCAGCATTTT
TRBJ2-7,TRBV18,.,TRBD1,CASSPIGTDAYEQYF,TGTGCCAGCTCACCAATCGGGACAGATGCCTACGAGCAGTACTTC
TRBJ2-7,TRBV10-3,.,.,CAISEREAVEGEQYF,TGTGCCATCAGTGAGAGGGAGGCGGTGGAAGGCGAGCAGTACTTC
TRBJ1-2,TRBV28,.,.,CASSLLGAYGYTF,TGTGCCAGCAGTTTATTAGGGGCCTATGGCTACACCTTC
TRBJ1-1,TRBV4-1,.,TRBD1,CASSPRGAGTEAFF,TGCGCCAGCAGCCCCAGGGGGGCGGGCACTGAAGCTTTCTTT
TRBJ2-2,TRBV7-3,.,.,CASSLLSSWNTGELFF,TGTGCCAGCAGCTTACTGTCAAGCTGGAACACCGGGGAGCTGTTTTTT
TRBJ2-7,TRBV12-2,.,.,CASRLGEGLAREQYF,TGTGCAAGTCGCTTAGGGGAGGGACTAGCAAGAGAGCAGTACTTC
TRBJ2-3,TRBV2,.,TRBD2,CASSALSGSSTDTQYF,TGTGCCAGCAGCGCCCTTAGCGGGTCTAGCACAGATACGCAGTATTTT
TRBJ2-7,TRBV6-5,.,TRBD2,CASRGTSGYEQYF,TGTGCCAGCAGGGGGACTAGCGGCTACGAGCAGTACTTC
TRBJ2-3,TRBV2,.,.,CASSRGADTQYF,TGTGCCAGCAGCAGGGGAGCAGATACGCAGTATTTT
TRBJ2-7,TRBV5-8,.,.,CASSLTGPSILRSYEQYF,TGTGCCAGCAGCTTGACAGGGCCGTCTATCCTTCGCTCCTACGAGCAGTACTTC
TRBJ2-1,TRBV19,.,TRBD2,CASRELLAGGLGEQFF,TGTGCCAGTAGGGAACTACTAGCGGGAGGCTTAGGGGAGCAGTTCTTC
TRBJ2-1,TRBV7-2,.,TRBD1,CASSLGQGVYNEQFF,TGTGCCAGCAGCCTCGGACAGGGGGTATACAATGAGCAGTTCTTC
TRBJ2-7,TRBV10-3,.,TRBD1,CAISGTGIHEQYF,TGTGCCATCAGTGGGACAGGGATCCACGAGCAGTACTTC
TRBJ2-3,TRBV18,.,.,CASSPRTDTQYF,TGTGCCAGCTCACCCCGGACAGATACGCAGTATTTT
TRBJ2-3,TRBV7-8,.,TRBD2,CASSLLAAADTQYF,TGTGCCAGCAGCCTGCTAGCGGCAGCAGATACGCAGTATTTT
TRBJ1-2,TRBV19,.,TRBD1,CASSMTGPPWDGYTF,TGTGCCAGTTCCATGACAGGGCCCCCGTGGGATGGCTACACCTTC
TRBJ1-5,TRBV2,.,.,CASGWGYSNQPQHF,TGTGCCAGCGGATGGGGCTATAGCAATCAGCCCCAGCATTTT
TRBJ1-2,TRBV19,.,.,CASYGGGYGYTF,TGTGCGAGCTACGGGGGGGGCTATGGCTACACCTTC
TRBJ2-3,TRBV28,.,TRBD2,CASSPAGGATDTQYF,TGTGCCAGCAGCCCAGCGGGGGGGGCCACAGATACGCAGTATTTT
TRBJ1-2,TRBV6-6,few,.,CASSYLRGSAYGYTF,TGTGCCAGCAGTTACCTCAGGGGTAGTGCCTATGGCTACACCTTC
TRBJ2-7,TRBV24-1,.,.,CATSEGAGSYEQYF,TGTGCCACCAGTGAGGGAGCAGGCTCCTACGAGCAGTACTTC
TRBJ1-2,TRBV6-5,.,.,CASSSGLRVYNYGYTF,TGTGCCAGCAGTTCGGGACTTAGGGTATATAACTATGGCTACACCTTC
TRBJ1-2,TRBV15,.,TRBD1,CATSRGTGTNYGYTF,TGTGCCACCAGCAGAGGGACAGGGACCAACTATGGCTACACCTTC
TRBJ2-2,TRBV27,.,TRBD1,CASSPTGVVGELFF,TGTGCCAGCAGTCCGACAGGGGTGGTCGGGGAGCTGTTTTTT
TRBJ1-2,TRBV5-6,few,TRBD1,CASSLGGTGNYGYTF,TGTGCCAGCAGCTTGGGAGGGACAGGGAACTATGGCTACACCTTC
TRBJ2-1,TRBV4-3,.,TRBD2,CASSQGYSETSGMNEQFF,TGCGCCAGCAGCCAAGGCTATAGCGAGACTAGCGGGATGAATGAGCAGTTCTTC
TRBJ2-7,TRBV13,once,TRBD2,CASSLTGTSYYEQYF,TGTGCCAGCAGCTTAACCGGGACTAGCTACTACGAGCAGTACTTC